Described below is a single T cell receptor (beta chain) sequence and its context. This record belongs to a study of cytomegalovirus exposure and HLA in healthy donors. It was with 60 Vbeta and 13 Jbeta primers that the PCR ran. The method was immunoSEQ multiplex PCR; TCRdb's version includes in-frame clones alone and lacks a portion of them. The table includes over 70,000 clones, 75% to 85% detected once. The TCR sequence derives from a young man in good health and CMV-seronegative. Sequenced material: PBMCs.

The CDR3 here is CASSFSGGEQFF. CDR3 bases: TGTGCCAGCAGCTTTAGCGGGGGGGAGCAGTTCTTC. The rearrangement joins TRBV11-2 to TRBJ2-1, with 10 bases lining up with TRBD2. Trimming took 3 bases from V and 10 from J; bases not matched to a gene: 0. Germline CDR1 reads SGHAT; CDR2 reads FQNNGV. The CDR3 sequence is 12 residues long.